The 10 T cell receptor beta chains below all came from one sample that was sequenced in a study of blood T cell repertoires in COVID-19. Method: immunoSEQ multiplex PCR; TCRdb's copy keeps in-frame clones and lacks some. The table lists around 110,000 clones, 82% of them singletons. The specimen sequenced was peripheral blood. The source is a man between 65 and 85 years old with active or convalescent COVID-19.

In DNA, the CDR3 is TGTGCCAGCAGCCCCAGGGGGACTAGCGGGAGAAAATGGTACGAGCAGTACTTC. Protein: CASSPRGTSGRKWYEQYF. V usage is TRBV7-2 and J usage is TRBJ2-7; TRBD2 matches at 14 bases. Germline values: CDR1 SGHTA, CDR2 FQGNSA. V lost 5 bases and J lost 4; bases outside the gene matches: 13. CDR3 size: 18 residues.

The CDR3 DNA is TGTGCTAGTGGTTTGTGGTCCGCCGGCGAGCAGTACTTC. Its translation is CASGLWSAGEQYF. The rearrangement uses TRBV12-5 and TRBJ2-7; D not certain. Germline CDR1 LGHNT, CDR2 FRNRAP. Trimming removed 2 bases from V and 6 bases from J, with 11 bases in between. The CDR3 totals 13 residues.

This chain connects TRBV12-3 or TRBV12-4 to TRBJ1-5; D perhaps matches TRBD1 (6 bases). The CDR3 has 13 residues. V was trimmed by 4 bases and J by 7 bases, leaving 11 bases between them. The CDR3 DNA reads as TGTGCCAGCAGTTGGACAGAGAGACAGCCCCAGCATTTT. Translating it yields CASSWTERQPQHF.

The chain is built from TRBV7-2 and TRBJ2-7; a weak D match, TRBD1 (6 bases). The CDR3 has 14 residues. The germline gives CDR1 SGHTA, CDR2 FQGNSA. V gave up 7 bases and J gave up 5 bases, with 18 bases separating them. As DNA, the CDR3 is TGTGCCAGCACTGTTCGTCACAGGGACGACGAGCAGTACTTC. Protein: CASTVRHRDDEQYF.

The chain has TRBV2 and TRBJ2-5, with 11 bases aligning to TRBD2. V shed 2 bases and J 5 bases; nucleotides not matched to a gene: 10. The CDR3 sequence is 17 residues long. Per germline, CDR1 SNHLY and CDR2 FYNNEI. The CDR3 DNA reads TGTGCCAGCAGTGAACTTAGCGGGGGGGCCTTGGTGGAGACCCAGTACTTC. Amino acid sequence: CASSELSGGALVETQYF.

The chain recombines TRBV21-1 with TRBJ1-4; TRBD1, the table's D call, was not compared with the DNA. TRBV21-1 is a listed pseudogene. The CDR3 covers 14 residues. CDR3 sequence reads: CASSSGGTNEKLFF. CDR3 coding DNA: TGTGCCAGCAGCTCAGGGGGCACTAATGAAAAACTGTTTTTT.

The chain links TRBV14 to TRBJ1-1, with a weak D call TRBD1 (5 bases). The CDR3 consists of 16 residues. The germline V gene has CDR1 SGHDN and CDR2 FVKESK. Trimming stripped 1 base from V and 3 bases from J, with 15 bases between. As DNA, the CDR3 is TGTGCCAGCAGCCAAGTCGGGGGTTACAGCTACACTGAAGCTTTCTTT. It codes for CASSQVGGYSYTEAFF.

The J gene is TRBJ2-2, the V gene TRBV5-1, with 10 bases that match TRBD2. This CDR3 is built from 16 residues. CDR1 is SGHRS and CDR2 is YFSETQ in the germline V gene. V lost 4 bases to trimming and J lost 5 bases; unmatched junction nucleotides: 8. The CDR3 protein is CASSVGSSGGTGELFF. As DNA, the CDR3 is TGCGCCAGCAGCGTGGGCTCTAGCGGGGGTACCGGGGAGCTGTTTTTT. Combining the CDR3 with reference TRBV5-1 and TRBJ2-2 gives the whole variable domain KAGVTQTPRYLIKTRGQQVTLSCSPISGHRSVSWYQQTPGQGLQFLFEYFSETQRNKGNFPGRFSGRQFSNSRSEMNVSTLELGDSALYLCASSVGSSGGTGELFFGEGSRLTVL.

This clone showed up just once. This chain uses TRBV30 with TRBJ2-1; 7 bases line up with TRBD1. The germline V gene has CDR1 GTSNPN and CDR2 SVGIG (reference sequence). This CDR3 has 15 residues. V shed 0 bases and J 7 bases; nucleotides not matched to a gene: 9. CDR3 DNA sequence: TGTGCCTGGAGTGTACATACAGGGGTTGGGAATGAGCAGTTCTTC. Amino acids: CAWSVHTGVGNEQFF.

The chain is built from TRBV6-2 or TRBV6-3 and TRBJ2-3; 13 bases map to TRBD2. The trim removed 2 bases at V and 2 bases at J, leaving 10 bases unmatched. CDR1 MNHEY and CDR2 SVGEGT come from the germline V gene. The CDR3 is made up of 19 amino acids. CDR3: CASSYPGGLAGRITDTQYF. The CDR3 nucleotides are TGTGCCAGCAGTTACCCCGGGGGACTAGCGGGACGAATCACAGATACGCAGTATTTT.